The 10 T cell receptor beta chains presented below share a single source sample, sequenced in a study of T cell responses to AZD1222 COVID-19 vaccine. Repertoires were generated with immunoSEQ multiplex PCR, while TCRdb's copy carries only in-frame clones and drops some. Of about 110,000 clones detected, around 87% appear once; the ten largest clones hold 4.4%. Here the sequenced sample was peripheral blood, taken 28 days after the second AZD1222 dose. The receptors were sampled from an adult who received the AZD1222 COVID-19 vaccine.

The V call is TRBV7-2, the J call TRBJ1-2; D ambiguous. Germline V CDR1 and CDR2: SGHTA, FQGNSA. The CDR3 contains 11 residues. V gave up 4 bases and J gave up 4 bases, with 4 bases separating them. In DNA, the CDR3 is TGTGCCAGCAGCTCCAGCTATGGCTACACCTTC. Amino acids: CASSSSYGYTF.

The gene calls are TRBV4-1 and TRBJ1-2, with 8 bases fitting TRBD1. Trimming took 0 bases from V and 7 from J; bases not matched to a gene: 19. CDR1 and CDR2 from the germline V gene are MGHRA and YSYEKL. This CDR3 comprises 19 residues. The DNA for the CDR3 is TGCGCCAGCAGCCAAGACAGCTTTGGGAGTTCTACAGGGGGTGGTGGCTACACCTTC. Its protein product is CASSQDSFGSSTGGGGYTF.

This chain links TRBV11-3 with TRBJ2-5; D is unresolved. Trimming removed 2 bases from V and 7 bases from J, with 11 bases in between. The CDR3 runs 13 residues. Per germline, CDR1 SGHNT and CDR2 YENEEA. The CDR3 loop is CASSLNPSGTQYF. CDR3 DNA sequence: TGTGCCAGCAGCTTAAACCCCTCAGGGACCCAGTACTTC.

The chain links TRBV15 to TRBJ2-2; D tentatively fits TRBD1 or TRBD2 (5 bases each). The CDR3 consists of 15 residues. V lost 4 bases and J lost 2, with 11 bases in between. Germline V gene data show CDR1 as LNHNV and CDR2 as YYDKDF (reference sequence). In DNA form, the CDR3 reads TGTGCCACCAGCACCCGGGACGGAAACACCGGGGAGCTGTTTTTT. Protein sequence: CATSTRDGNTGELFF. Full variable domain (rest looked up from reference TRBV15 and TRBJ2-2): DAMVIQNPRYQVTQFGKPVTLSCSQTLNHNVMYWYQQKSSQAPKLLFHYYDKDFNNEADTPDNFQSRRPNTSFCFLDIRSPGLGDTAMYLCATSTRDGNTGELFFGEGSRLTVL.

This chain links TRBV28 with TRBJ2-7, with TRBD2 identical over 16 bases. Germline CDR1 is MDHEN and CDR2 is SYDVKM. V shed 5 bases and J 3 bases; nucleotides not matched to a gene: 4. This CDR3 has 16 amino acids. CDR3 in DNA: TGTGCCAGCAGTCCGGGACTAGCGGGAGGGCTCTACGAGCAGTACTTC. This sequence encodes CASSPGLAGGLYEQYF.

This chain uses TRBV4-3 with TRBJ2-1; D is perhaps TRBD1 (5 bases). CDR3 length equals 15 residues. Germline loops: CDR1 LGHNA, CDR2 YSLEER. V lost 4 bases and J lost 7, with 17 bases in between. The CDR3 sequence is CASSPSEQGLNEQFF. The CDR3 DNA follows: TGCGCCAGCAGCCCCTCAGAGCAGGGTTTGAATGAGCAGTTCTTC.

At least ten counts were recorded for this clone. The V call is TRBV7-6, the J call TRBJ2-1; 16 bases are shared with TRBD2. V was clipped by 0 bases and J by 1 base; unmatched bases: 6. The CDR3 totals 20 residues. The germline CDR1 and CDR2 sequences are SGHVS and FNYEAQ. This CDR3 is CASSLASGTSGRVSYNEQFF. For the CDR3, the DNA is TGTGCCAGCAGCTTAGCCTCCGGGACTAGCGGGAGGGTATCCTACAATGAGCAGTTCTTC. The full variable domain, with the rest looked up from reference TRBV7-6 and TRBJ2-1, is GAGVSQSPRYKVTKRGQDVALRCDPISGHVSLYWYRQALGQGPEFLTYFNYEAQQDKSGLPNDRFSAERPEGSISTLTIQRTEQRDSAMYRCASSLASGTSGRVSYNEQFFGPGTRLTVL.

V gene TRBV24-1 combines with J gene TRBJ1-5; D perhaps matches TRBD1 (5 bases). CDR1 and CDR2 (germline): KGHDR, SFDVKD. The CDR3 runs to 17 residues. Between the trimmed V and J ends, which lost 4 bases and 2 bases, there was a span of 17 bases. In nucleotides, the CDR3 is TGTGCCACCAGTGACACGGACACTAAGGCAGGCAATCAGCCCCAGCATTTT. It specifies CATSDTDTKAGNQPQHF.

This rearrangement joins TRBV29-1 to TRBJ1-2; D not certain. The germline gives CDR1 SQVTM, CDR2 ANQGSEA. CDR3 length: 11 amino acids. The V and J ends lost 7 bases and 3 bases respectively, with 9 bases between them. CDR3 DNA sequence: TGCAGCGGAGAGGACGACTATGGCTACACCTTC. Translation: CSGEDDYGYTF.

V usage is TRBV7-6 and J usage is TRBJ2-1; TRBD2 matches 9 bases. J was trimmed by 8 bases and V by 5 bases; bases with no gene match: 13. The CDR3 consists of 16 residues. The germline V gene has CDR1 SGHVS and CDR2 FNYEAQ. This CDR3 is CASSTLGAGGGHEQFF. The CDR3 DNA reads as TGTGCCAGCAGCACCCTAGGAGCGGGAGGCGGCCATGAGCAGTTCTTC.